A single sample is the source of the 11 T cell receptor beta chains below, sequenced in a study of T cell changes during pregnancy in multiple sclerosis. Repertoires were generated with immunoSEQ multiplex PCR, while TCRdb's copy carries only in-frame clones and drops some. Among 30,000 to 35,000 clones listed, just over 90% were seen once. Sequencing used CD8+ T cells from peripheral blood mononuclear cells, obtained in the first trimester of pregnancy. The receptor source for this set is a female donor with multiple sclerosis, enrolled in a pregnancy study.

V gene TRBV6-1 combines with J gene TRBJ2-5; possible D gene TRBD1, 5 bases. Matching the DNA end better, TRBJ2-7 makes the J call doubtful. This CDR3 region has 14 residues. Germline V gives CDR1 MNHNS, CDR2 SASEGT. CDR3 nucleotides: TGTGCCAGCAGGCCCAGGGTTAGCTCCTACGAGCAGTACTTC. Its protein product is CASRPRVSSYEQYF.

This clone came up once. The chain carries TRBV6-6 and TRBJ1-1; D unclear. Trimming stripped 0 bases from V and 1 base from J, with 6 bases between. This CDR3 is 14 amino acids long. The germline CDR1 and CDR2 sequences are MNHNY and SVGAGI (reference sequence). The CDR3 is CASSYSGANTEAFF. The CDR3 nucleotides read TGTGCCAGCAGTTACTCGGGAGCGAACACTGAAGCTTTCTTT.

J is TRBJ2-2 and V is TRBV28; possible D gene TRBD1, 6 bases. V was cut by 5 bases and J by 7 bases, with 14 bases left in between. Germline CDR1 reads MDHEN; CDR2 reads SYDVKM. The CDR3 loop spans 14 amino acids. CDR3 nucleotides: TGTGCCAGCAGTCCGATCCTACAGGGCGGGGAGCTGTTTTTT. Translated, it gives CASSPILQGGELFF.

V gene TRBV27 combines with J gene TRBJ2-7; D gene unclear. V lost 1 base and J lost 3, with 10 bases in between. Germline V lookup: CDR1 MNHEY, CDR2 SMNVEV (reference sequence). The CDR3 consists of 14 residues. CDR3 nucleotides: TGTGCCAGCAGTTTATGGGCGATCGGCTACGAGCAGTACTTC. This codes for CASSLWAIGYEQYF.

The chain carries TRBV7-9 and TRBJ1-2, with 9 bases aligning to TRBD1. Looked up from germline, CDR1 is SEHNR and CDR2 is FQNEAQ (reference sequence). J lost 11 bases, V lost 5 bases, and 12 bases had no gene match. This CDR3 has 14 amino acids. CDR3 nucleotides: TGTGCCAGCAGCCGGACAGGGGCGACTATTGGGTACACCTTC. Its translation: CASSRTGATIGYTF.

The chain is built from TRBV12-5 and TRBJ2-1; 12 bases align to TRBD2. V shed 2 bases, J shed 7 bases, and the junction held 3 bases outside the gene matches. The CDR3 has 15 amino acids. Per the germline V gene, CDR1 is LGHNT and CDR2 is FRNRAP. CDR3 DNA: TGTGCTAGTGGTTTGTCAACTAGCGGGGGGAATGAGCAGTTCTTC. Translated, it gives CASGLSTSGGNEQFF.

This clone came up a few times. The chain has TRBV29-1 and TRBJ1-3; D uncertain. This CDR3 is 15 amino acids long. Trimming cost V 0 bases and J 0 bases, with 9 bases left between them. The germline CDR1 and CDR2 sequences are SQVTM and ANQGSEA. CDR3 DNA sequence: TGCAGCGTTGAAGATCGTAGCAGCTCTGGAAACACCATATATTTT. Translated, it gives CSVEDRSSSGNTIYF. Based on the CDR3 plus reference TRBV29-1 and TRBJ1-3, the full variable domain is SAVISQKPSRDICQRGTSLTIQCQVDSQVTMMFWYRQQPGQSLTLIATANQGSEATYESGFVIDKFPISRPNLTFSTLTVSNMSPEDSSIYLCSVEDRSSSGNTIYFGEGSWLTVV.

The V gene is TRBV27, the J gene TRBJ2-5; D is possibly TRBD1 (6 bases). Per the germline V gene, CDR1 is MNHEY and CDR2 is SMNVEV (reference sequence). Trimming took 5 bases from V and 0 from J, leaving 10 bases between them. The CDR3 is 14 amino acids. Written as DNA, the CDR3 is TGTGCCAGCAGTCCAAGACAGGACCAAGAGACCCAGTACTTC. This codes for CASSPRQDQETQYF.

The chain joins TRBV18 to TRBJ1-5; 9 nucleotides match TRBD1. The CDR3 has 17 residues. The germline gives CDR1 KGHSH, CDR2 LQKENI. With V trimmed by 3 bases and J by 3 bases, 9 bases remained unmatched. CDR3 residues: CASSPGQGPPLNQPQHF. CDR3 in DNA: TGTGCCAGCTCACCCGGACAGGGGCCGCCCCTCAATCAGCCCCAGCATTTT.

Worth noting for this clone: Other DNA sequences of this sample code for an identical CDR3. The chain carries TRBV27 and TRBJ2-7; 7 nucleotides line up with TRBD2. CDR3 length equals 13 residues. Germline V CDR1 and CDR2: MNHEY, SMNVEV (reference sequence). The trim removed 2 bases at V and 4 bases at J, leaving 2 bases unmatched. This CDR3 is CASSLGGGYEQYF. In DNA form, the CDR3 reads TGTGCCAGCAGTTTAGGGGGAGGGTACGAGCAGTACTTC.

The rearrangement links TRBV5-1 to TRBJ2-7; 11 nucleotides align to TRBD2. Looked up from germline, CDR1 is SGHRS and CDR2 is YFSETQ. J lost 6 bases, V lost 4 bases, and 15 bases had no gene match. This CDR3 is 17 amino acids long. This chain's CDR3 is CASSGLLAGEPPVEQYF. For the CDR3, the DNA is TGCGCCAGCAGCGGTCTACTAGCGGGAGAACCCCCCGTCGAGCAGTACTTC.